This T cell receptor beta chain comes out of a study of blood T cell repertoires in COVID-19. Study-wide context: Some COVID-19 samples were acute and others convalescent; all came from the United States, Italy and Spain.

Data came from immunoSEQ multiplex PCR; TCRdb stores just in-frame clones and leaves some out. The repertoire holds roughly 130,000 clones, with just under 85% as singletons. Trimming cost V 10 bases and J 0 bases, with 6 bases left between them. CDR1 MNHEY and CDR2 SVGAGI come from the germline V gene. This CDR3 comprises 11 residues. In its sample, this clone was seen a few times. The TCR sequence derives from a woman aged 45-65 years with acute or convalescent COVID-19. Source material: peripheral blood. The chain links TRBV6-5 to TRBJ1-1; D gene uncertain. The CDR3 nucleotides read TGTGCCATCGAGCTGAACACTGAAGCTTTCTTT. Translation: CAIELNTEAFF.